The clone carrying this T cell receptor (beta chain) was found a few times. CDR3 length: 14 amino acids. Trimming stripped 5 bases from V and 0 bases from J, with 10 bases between. Germline CDR1 reads SGHNT; CDR2 reads YENEEA. The data are from a study of blood T cell repertoires in COVID-19. Turning to the study itself: COVID-19 samples, acute and convalescent, were from the United States, Italy and Spain.

Authors' methods: Estimation of nucleated cell counts was performed using reference gene primer amplification. Sequenced by immunoSEQ multiplex PCR; TCRdb stores in-frame clones only, minus some. The V and J calls and clone size are taken from that table; D and trimming were inferred from the DNA. The sample records 150,000 to 200,000 clones, 85% to 90% being singletons. V usage is TRBV11-3 and J usage is TRBJ1-1, with D hard to call. The sample was peripheral blood. The receptor was isolated from a young man with active or convalescent COVID-19. DNA of the CDR3: TGTGCCAGCAGCCCCACACAAATGAACACTGAAGCTTTCTTT. Translating gives CASSPTQMNTEAFF.